Listed below are T cell receptor beta chains from one sample, sequenced in a study of neoadjuvant anti-PD-1 for oral cavity cancer. Sequencing was performed with immunoSEQ multiplex PCR; in TCRdb, only in-frame clones are kept and a portion is missing. The sample includes tens of thousands of clones, 25% to 30% of them seen just once. The sequencing used tumor tissue, collected after nivolumab (anti-PD-1) treatment. Receptor source: a person aged 40 to 85 with oral cavity squamous cell carcinoma. The CDR3 runs from the conserved cysteine through the conserved F or W. D genes are given only for firm matches. The size field is filled for only some rows; it gives once, few, many or a size class.

CDR3	DNA	J	D	size	V
CASSLFGNTGNTEAFF	TGTGCCAGCAGTTTATTTGGGAACACAGGGAACACTGAAGCTTTCTTT	TRBJ1-1	-	few	TRBV27
CASSIGGAGNTIYF	TGCGCCAGCAGTATTGGGGGGGCTGGAAACACCATATATTTT	TRBJ1-3	-	-	TRBV5-1
CASSAGLENTGELFF	TGTGCCAGCAGTGCCGGACTGGAGAACACCGGGGAGCTGTTTTTT	TRBJ2-2	-	-	TRBV2
CASTKTSGRSETQYF	TGTGCCAGCACCAAGACTAGCGGGAGGTCAGAGACCCAGTACTTC	TRBJ2-5	TRBD2	few	TRBV9
CASRRFYEQYF	TGTGCCAGTCGGAGGTTCTACGAGCAGTACTTC	TRBJ2-7	-	-	TRBV18
CASSLSLATNEKLFF	TGTGCCAGCAGTTTAAGTCTGGCAACTAATGAAAAACTGTTTTTT	TRBJ1-4	-	many	TRBV27
CASSLSRGSNQPQHF	TGTGCCAGCAGTTTATCTCGAGGGTCCAATCAGCCCCAGCATTTT	TRBJ1-5	-	-	TRBV27
CAWSVTMEAFF	TGTGCCTGGAGTGTGACGATGGAAGCTTTCTTT	TRBJ1-1	-	few	TRBV30
CASIGQTTTYEQYF	TGTGCCAGCATAGGCCAGACTACGACCTACGAGCAGTACTTC	TRBJ2-7	-	-	TRBV28
CATSRDVGATDTQYF	TGTGCCACCAGCAGAGATGTGGGGGCCACAGATACGCAGTATTTT	TRBJ2-3	-	many	TRBV15
CASSPFGSPNTGELFF	TGTGCCAGCAGCCCTTTCGGTAGTCCGAACACCGGGGAGCTGTTTTTT	TRBJ2-2	-	-	TRBV7-3
CASSTPTGKLNTEAFF	TGTGCCAGCAGTACGCCGACAGGGAAGCTGAACACTGAAGCTTTCTTT	TRBJ1-1	TRBD1	-	TRBV28
CASSWGRGYGPLHF	TGCGCCAGCAGCTGGGGACGGGGATATGGGCCCCTCCACTTT	TRBJ1-6	-	-	TRBV5-1
CASSLNLDSEQYF	TGTGCCAGCAGCCTAAACCTTGACAGCGAGCAGTACTTC	TRBJ2-7	-	-	TRBV7-9
CASSQADRVGSQPQHF	TGCGCCAGCAGCCAAGCGGACAGGGTTGGAAGTCAGCCCCAGCATTTT	TRBJ1-5	TRBD1	many	TRBV4-1
CASSSPLGQGGSTDTQYF	TGTGCCAGCAGCTCTCCGCTAGGACAGGGGGGTTCGACAGATACGCAGTATTTT	TRBJ2-3	TRBD1	-	TRBV7-9
CASSPGTTYGYTF	TGCGCCAGCAGTCCCGGGACAACTTATGGCTACACCTTC	TRBJ1-2	-	many	TRBV10-1
CASSQGQGSTGELFF	TGTGCCAGCAGCCAGGGACAGGGGAGCACCGGGGAGCTGTTTTTT	TRBJ2-2	TRBD1	-	TRBV7-9
CASRPGQGRSGTQYF	TGTGCCAGCAGACCGGGACAGGGAAGGTCTGGTACGCAGTATTTT	TRBJ2-3	TRBD1	-	TRBV6-5
CASSYGTDFLYEQYF	TGCGCCAGCAGCTACGGGACTGACTTCCTCTACGAGCAGTACTTC	TRBJ2-7	-	few	TRBV5-1
CASSLGGPETQYF	TGTGCCAGCAGTTTAGGGGGGCCAGAGACCCAGTACTTC	TRBJ2-5	-	few	TRBV27
CASSQDLLTGLDEQYF	TGTGCCAGCAGCCAAGATCTCCTAACAGGGTTGGACGAGCAGTACTTC	TRBJ2-7	-	-	TRBV9
CASSFRQGSGNTIYF	TGTGCCAGCAGCTTTAGACAGGGAAGTGGAAACACCATATATTTT	TRBJ1-3	TRBD1	-	TRBV11-2
CASSGTGTSPDTQYF	TGCGCCAGCAGCGGAACCGGGACAAGCCCAGATACGCAGTATTTT	TRBJ2-3	-	-	TRBV5-1
CASSLSYITPMNTEAFF	TGTGCCAGCAGTTTATCTTATATTACACCGATGAACACTGAAGCTTTCTTT	TRBJ1-1	-	many	TRBV27
CSASTGYEQYF	TGCAGTGCTAGCACCGGATACGAGCAGTACTTC	TRBJ2-7	-	few	TRBV20-1
CASRRTGMEQYF	TGTGCCAGCAGACGGACGGGGATGGAGCAGTACTTC	TRBJ2-7	-	few	TRBV7-9
CASFFSGGAGTQYF	TGTGCCAGCTTCTTTAGCGGGGGGGCAGGAACGCAGTATTTT	TRBJ2-3	TRBD2	-	TRBV6-1
CATLGGVEGNYGYTF	TGTGCCACCCTCGGGGGGGTTGAGGGTAACTATGGCTACACCTTC	TRBJ1-2	-	-	TRBV28
CASSLTVGGEKLFF	TGCGCCAGCAGCTTGACGGTCGGAGGGGAAAAACTGTTTTTT	TRBJ1-4	-	few	TRBV5-1
CASSSPRDYEQYF	TGTGCCAGCAGCTCCCCCAGGGACTACGAGCAGTACTTC	TRBJ2-7	-	many	TRBV7-9
CASSRRARDTEAFF	TGTGCCAGCAGCCGCAGGGCGAGGGACACTGAAGCTTTCTTT	TRBJ1-1	-	-	TRBV11-1
CASSPAGYRGRNYGYTF	TGTGCCAGTAGTCCAGCGGGATACAGGGGGCGCAACTATGGCTACACCTTC	TRBJ1-2	TRBD1	many	TRBV19
CAWSQGRYGYTF	TGTGCCTGGAGTCAGGGTAGATATGGCTACACCTTC	TRBJ1-2	-	medium-sized	TRBV30
CATSRGIGRRDTEAFF	TGTGCCACCAGCAGAGGAATCGGTAGGAGGGACACTGAAGCTTTCTTT	TRBJ1-1	-	few	TRBV15
CAWEAGGQGFEQYF	TGTGCCTGGGAGGCGGGGGGACAGGGGTTCGAGCAGTACTTC	TRBJ2-7	TRBD1	few	TRBV30
CASSPIAVGTDTQYF	TGTGCCAGCAGTCCCATAGCGGTAGGGACAGATACGCAGTATTTT	TRBJ2-3	-	few	TRBV6-5
CASSPGQGGKLFF	TGTGCCAGTAGTCCCGGACAGGGCGGAAAACTGTTTTTT	TRBJ1-4	TRBD1	few	TRBV19
CASSASGTDTQYF	TGTGCTAGCAGCGCCTCGGGCACAGATACGCAGTATTTT	TRBJ2-3	-	few	TRBV7-7
CASSPGLRLATSTDTQYF	TGTGCCAGCAGCCCCGGCTTACGCTTGGCGACTAGCACAGATACGCAGTATTTT	TRBJ2-3	-	-	TRBV14
CAWSTTIGNTIYF	TGTGCCTGGAGCACCACTATCGGAAACACCATATATTTT	TRBJ1-3	-	-	TRBV30
CASRRDGELFF	TGTGCCAGCAGAAGGGACGGGGAGCTGTTTTTT	TRBJ2-2	-	few	TRBV2
CATSRQAGGTYEQYF	TGTGCCACCAGCAGACAAGCGGGGGGGACCTACGAGCAGTACTTC	TRBJ2-7	TRBD2	few	TRBV15
CASSVTGGDLFF	TGTGCCAGCAGCGTAACAGGGGGCGACCTCTTCTTC	TRBJ2-1	TRBD1	medium-sized	TRBV7-3
CASSLGDTHQPQHF	TGTGCCAGCAGCTTGGGGGACACTCATCAGCCCCAGCATTTT	TRBJ1-5	-	-	TRBV5-6
CASSSGQGQGKLFF	TGCGCCAGCAGCTCAGGACAGGGGCAGGGAAAACTGTTTTTT	TRBJ1-4	TRBD1	few	TRBV5-1
CASSFRDGNTEAFF	TGTGCCAGCAGCTTCCGGGATGGGAACACTGAAGCTTTCTTT	TRBJ1-1	-	-	TRBV5-6
CATSREAQREGWEQYF	TGTGCCACCAGCAGAGAAGCCCAGCGGGAGGGCTGGGAGCAGTACTTC	TRBJ2-7	TRBD2	-	TRBV15
CASSNNRARAEAFF	TGTGCCAGCAGCAACAACAGGGCGAGGGCGGAAGCTTTCTTT	TRBJ1-1	-	-	TRBV7-9
CASRTGGHPYEQYF	TGTGCCAGCAGGACAGGGGGACACCCCTACGAGCAGTACTTC	TRBJ2-7	TRBD1	medium-sized	TRBV27
CASSLDYRNTEAFF	TGTGCCAGCAGCTTAGATTACAGGAACACTGAAGCTTTCTTT	TRBJ1-1	-	few	TRBV11-1
CASSLESRGNTEAFF	TGTGCCAGCAGCTTAGAGTCTAGAGGGAACACTGAAGCTTTCTTT	TRBJ1-1	-	-	TRBV11-2
CASSIEPGQGFLEQYF	TGTGCCAGCAGCATAGAGCCGGGACAGGGTTTCCTCGAGCAGTACTTC	TRBJ2-7	TRBD1	-	TRBV7-6